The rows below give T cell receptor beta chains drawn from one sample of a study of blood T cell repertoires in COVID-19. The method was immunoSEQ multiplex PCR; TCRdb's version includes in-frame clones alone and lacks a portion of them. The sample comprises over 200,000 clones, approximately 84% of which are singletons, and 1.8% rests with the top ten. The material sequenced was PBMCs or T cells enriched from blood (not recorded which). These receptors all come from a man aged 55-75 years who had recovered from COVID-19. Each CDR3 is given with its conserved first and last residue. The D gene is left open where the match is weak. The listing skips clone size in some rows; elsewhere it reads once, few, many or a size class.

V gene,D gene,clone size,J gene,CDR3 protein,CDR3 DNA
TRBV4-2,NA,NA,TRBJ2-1,CASSQDISTTYNEQFF,TGTGCCAGCAGCCAAGACATTTCCACGACATACAATGAGCAGTTCTTC
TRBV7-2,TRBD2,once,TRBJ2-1,CASSLILASGVYNEQFF,TGTGCCAGCAGCCTAATTTTAGCTAGCGGGGTCTACAATGAGCAGTTCTTC
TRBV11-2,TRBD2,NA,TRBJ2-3,CASSQLAGGTDTQYF,TGTGCCAGCAGCCAACTAGCGGGGGGCACAGATACGCAGTATTTT
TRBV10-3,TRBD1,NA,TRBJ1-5,CAIRETGSNQPQHF,TGTGCCATCAGGGAGACAGGGAGCAATCAGCCCCAGCATTTT
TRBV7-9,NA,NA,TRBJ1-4,CASSLGFDTAEKLFF,TGTGCCAGCAGCTTAGGATTCGACACGGCAGAAAAACTGTTTTTT
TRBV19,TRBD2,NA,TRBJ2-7,CASSIGLAATYEQYF,TGTGCCAGTAGTATTGGACTAGCGGCGACCTACGAGCAGTACTTC
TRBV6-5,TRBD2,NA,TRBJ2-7,CASKGTSGGSSEQYF,TGTGCCAGCAAAGGGACTAGCGGGGGTTCCTCCGAGCAGTACTTC
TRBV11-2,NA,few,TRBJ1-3,CASSIGISSGNTIYF,TGTGCCAGCAGCATAGGCATCAGCTCTGGAAACACCATATATTTT
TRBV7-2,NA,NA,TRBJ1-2,CASKSDYYGYTF,TGTGCCAGCAAATCAGATTACTATGGCTACACCTTC
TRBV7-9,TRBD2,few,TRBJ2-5,CASSLRLAVGQETQYF,TGTGCCAGCAGCCTTAGACTAGCGGTGGGACAAGAGACCCAGTACTTC
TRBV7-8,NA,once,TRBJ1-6,CASSLRVSGSPLHF,TGTGCCAGCAGCTTGAGGGTCTCCGGTTCACCCCTCCACTTT
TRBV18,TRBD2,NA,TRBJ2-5,CASSLRTSRETQYF,TGTGCCAGCTCACTACGGACTAGCCGAGAGACCCAGTACTTC
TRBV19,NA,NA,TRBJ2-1,CASSKDNNEQFF,TGTGCCAGTAGTAAGGACAACAATGAGCAGTTCTTC
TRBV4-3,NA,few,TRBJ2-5,CASSLTRTRETQYF,TGCGCCAGCAGCCTCACACGGACTCGAGAGACCCAGTACTTC
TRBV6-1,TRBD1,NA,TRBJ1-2,CASSEVRGPNYGYTF,TGTGCCAGCAGTGAAGTTAGGGGGCCTAACTATGGCTACACCTTC
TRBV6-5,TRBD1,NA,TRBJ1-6,CASSQTGTGNSPLHF,TGTGCCAGCAGTCAAACCGGGACAGGGAATTCACCCCTCCACTTT
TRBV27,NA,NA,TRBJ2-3,CASSPLSGYTDTQYF,TGTGCCAGCAGTCCACTTAGCGGATACACAGATACGCAGTATTTT
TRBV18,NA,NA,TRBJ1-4,CASSPGPQAEKLFF,TGTGCCAGCTCACCAGGCCCTCAGGCTGAAAAACTGTTTTTT
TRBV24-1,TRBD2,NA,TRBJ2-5,CATSDGASGGRLETQYF,TGTGCCACCAGTGATGGGGCTAGCGGGGGGAGGTTAGAGACCCAGTACTTC
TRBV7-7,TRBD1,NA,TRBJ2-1,CASSLGGTGRLEEQFF,TGTGCTAGCAGCTTAGGAGGGACAGGGAGACTTGAAGAGCAGTTCTTC
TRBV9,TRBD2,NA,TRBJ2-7,CASSVGASGLYEQYF,TGTGCCAGCAGCGTAGGGGCTAGCGGGCTCTACGAGCAGTACTTC
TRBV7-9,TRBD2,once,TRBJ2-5,CASSRELAGGFLQETQYF,TGTGCCAGCAGCCGGGAGTTAGCGGGGGGATTTCTCCAAGAGACCCAGTACTTC
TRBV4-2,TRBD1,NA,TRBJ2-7,CASSLRQGDEQYF,TGTGCCAGCAGCCTACGACAGGGCGACGAGCAGTACTTC
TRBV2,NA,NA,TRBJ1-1,CASSRGPWDKNTEAFF,TGTGCCAGCAGTAGGGGTCCGTGGGACAAGAACACTGAAGCTTTCTTT
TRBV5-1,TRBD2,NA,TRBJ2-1,CASRTSGAYNEQFF,TGCGCCAGCAGGACTAGCGGGGCCTACAATGAGCAGTTCTTC
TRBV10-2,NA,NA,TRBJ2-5,CASSESPGYQETQYF,TGCGCCAGCAGTGAGTCCCCGGGGTACCAAGAGACCCAGTACTTC
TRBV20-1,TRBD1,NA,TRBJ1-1,CSASEGARGYTEAFF,TGCAGTGCTAGTGAGGGGGCGAGGGGGTACACTGAAGCTTTCTTT
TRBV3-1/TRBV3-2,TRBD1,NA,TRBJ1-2,CASSQQPGQGGDGYTF,TGTGCCAGCAGCCAACAACCGGGACAGGGTGGAGATGGCTACACCTTC
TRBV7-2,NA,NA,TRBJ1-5,CASSPRGGDQPQHF,TGTGCCAGCAGCCCCCGGGGGGGGGACCAGCCCCAGCATTTT
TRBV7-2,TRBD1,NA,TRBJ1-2,CASSLSTGAGYGYTF,TGTGCCAGCAGCTTATCAACAGGGGCGGGCTATGGCTACACCTTC
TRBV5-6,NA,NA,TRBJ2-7,CASSLFRGAEQYF,TGTGCCAGCAGCCTTTTTCGAGGAGCCGAGCAGTACTTC
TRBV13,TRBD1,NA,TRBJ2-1,CASSTSDRGNEQFF,TGTGCCAGCAGCACCAGTGACAGGGGCAATGAGCAGTTCTTC
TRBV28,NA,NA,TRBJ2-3,CASSGPNTDTQYF,TGTGCCAGCAGTGGGCCCAATACAGATACGCAGTATTTT
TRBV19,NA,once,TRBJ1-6,CASSESGPPYNSPLHF,TGTGCCAGTAGTGAGTCAGGGCCCCCATATAATTCACCCCTCCACTTT
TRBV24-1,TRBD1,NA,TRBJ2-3,CATSDDRGGFTSTDTQYF,TGTGCCACCAGTGACGACAGGGGGGGGTTTACTAGCACAGATACGCAGTATTTT
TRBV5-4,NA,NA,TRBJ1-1,CASSLPGKNTEAFF,TGTGCCAGCAGCTTGCCAGGGAAGAACACTGAAGCTTTCTTT
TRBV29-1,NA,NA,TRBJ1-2,CSVQRGNYGYTF,TGCAGCGTGCAAAGGGGTAACTATGGCTACACCTTC
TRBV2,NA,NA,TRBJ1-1,CASSEIMNTEAFF,TGTGCCAGCAGTGAAATAATGAACACTGAAGCTTTCTTT
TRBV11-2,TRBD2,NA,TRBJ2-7,CASSLRSLAHSYEQYF,TGTGCCAGCAGCTTACGGTCACTAGCGCACTCCTACGAGCAGTACTTC
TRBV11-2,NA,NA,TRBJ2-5,CASSSGTGIETQYF,TGTGCCAGCAGTAGCGGGACAGGGATCGAGACCCAGTACTTC
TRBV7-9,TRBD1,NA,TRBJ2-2,CASSRQGNIGELFF,TGTGCCAGCAGCCGACAGGGGAACATCGGGGAGCTGTTTTTT
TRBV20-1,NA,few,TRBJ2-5,CSASRFDSLETQYF,TGCAGTGCTAGTCGTTTTGACAGCCTCGAGACCCAGTACTTC
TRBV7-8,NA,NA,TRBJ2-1,CASSHDRHEQFF,TGTGCCAGCAGCCACGACAGGCATGAGCAGTTCTTC
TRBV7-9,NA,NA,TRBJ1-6,CASSLGTERDSPLHF,TGTGCCAGCAGCTTAGGAACGGAGAGAGATTCACCCCTCCACTTT
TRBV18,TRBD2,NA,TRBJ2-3,CASSPTSGETTDTQYF,TGTGCCAGCTCACCAACTAGCGGGGAAACCACAGATACGCAGTATTTT
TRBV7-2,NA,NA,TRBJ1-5,CASSLGSLNQPQHF,TGTGCCAGCAGCTTAGGTTCCCTTAATCAGCCCCAGCATTTT
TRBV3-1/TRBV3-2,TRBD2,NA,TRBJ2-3,CASSQVRLAGGGDTQYF,TGTGCCAGCAGCCAAGTCAGACTAGCGGGGGGGGGAGATACGCAGTATTTT
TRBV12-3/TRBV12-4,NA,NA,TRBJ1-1,CASSQDSRDEAFF,TGTGCCAGCAGCCAAGATAGCCGGGATGAAGCTTTCTTT
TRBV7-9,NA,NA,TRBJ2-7,CASSYWTDLSYEQYF,TGTGCCAGCAGTTATTGGACAGACCTTTCCTACGAGCAGTACTTC
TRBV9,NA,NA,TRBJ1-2,CASSSRPEGNYGYTF,TGTGCCAGCAGCTCACGACCCGAGGGAAACTATGGCTACACCTTC